The next 23 T cell receptor beta chains were all read from a single sample in a study of cytomegalovirus exposure and HLA in healthy donors. Primers: 60 Vbeta forward and 13 Jbeta reverse. Profiling relied on immunoSEQ multiplex PCR, and the TCRdb table lists in-frame clones only, not all of them. The table has around 99,000 clones, roughly 82% seen once. Material for sequencing was PBMCs. The receptors originated from a young man in good health and CMV-seropositive.

The DNA for the CDR3 is TGTGCCAGCAGCCTAACAGGGGCCGGCTATGGCTACACCTTC. Protein: CASSLTGAGYGYTF. The chain couples TRBV2 to TRBJ1-2, with 7 bases aligning to TRBD1. The ends lost 6 bases at V and 4 bases at J; junction bases unmatched: 8. CDR1 and CDR2 (germline): SNHLY, FYNNEI. The CDR3 loop spans 14 amino acids.

This clone was seen just once. The chain uses TRBV19 and TRBJ1-1, with no clear D. Trimming cost V 7 bases and J 0 bases, with 9 bases left between them. From germline, CDR1 is LNHDA and CDR2 SQIVND (reference sequence). CDR3 size: 13 residues. CDR3 sequence (DNA): TGTGCCAGTATGGCGGGATTGAACACTGAAGCTTTCTTT. Its protein is CASMAGLNTEAFF. Supplemented by reference TRBV19 and TRBJ1-1, the full variable domain reads DGGITQSPKYLFRKEGQNVTLSCEQNLNHDAMYWYRQDPGQGLRLIYYSQIVNDFQKGDIAEGYSVSREKKESFPLTVTSAQKNPTAFYLCASMAGLNTEAFFGQGTRLTVV.

The table lists this clone with a count of one. The rearrangement uses TRBV25-1 and TRBJ1-6; D is unresolved. Looked up from germline, CDR1 is MGHDK and CDR2 is SYGVNS. The CDR3 has 15 amino acids. Trimming removed 4 bases at V and 1 base at J, with 8 bases between. The CDR3 here is CASSVEGSYNSPLHF. DNA of the CDR3: TGTGCCAGCAGTGTTGAGGGATCCTATAATTCACCCCTCCACTTT. The variable domain in full, completed from reference TRBV25-1 and TRBJ1-6, reads EADIYQTPRYLVIGTGKKITLECSQTMGHDKMYWYQQDPGMELHLIHYSYGVNSTEKGDLSSESTVSRIRTEHFPLTLESARPSHTSQYLCASSVEGSYNSPLHFGNGTRLTVT.

With respect to this clone: A junction boundary mismatches the germline segment, possibly from a read error. The chain combines TRBV6-1 with TRBJ2-4; weak D call: TRBD2 (6 bases). The germline V gene has CDR1 MNHNS and CDR2 SASEGT. This CDR3 is 14 amino acids long. The CDR3 here is CASSEMGGSNSQYF. The CDR3 DNA is TGTGCCAGCAGTGAAATGGGAGGATCTAACAGTCAGTACTTC.

V and J are TRBV10-2 and TRBJ2-5; 11 bases match TRBD2. TRBJ2-7 matches the DNA end more closely, so the J call is doubtful. Germline V gene sequence: CDR1 WSHSY, CDR2 SAAADI. CDR3 length: 16 amino acids. The DNA for the CDR3 is TGCGCCAGCAGTGAGCCCCGACTAGCGGGGCTCAACGAGCAGTACTTC. It yields the protein CASSEPRLAGLNEQYF.

Worth noting for this clone: This same CDR3 is encoded by further DNA sequences in the sample. CDR3: CASSLAGQWYGYTF. DNA of the CDR3: TGCGCCAGCAGCTTGGCAGGACAGTGGTATGGCTACACCTTC. V usage is TRBV5-1 and J usage is TRBJ1-2, with D possibly being TRBD1 (6 bases). V was clipped by 0 bases and J by 5 bases, with 11 bases between them. Germline loops: CDR1 SGHRS, CDR2 YFSETQ. CDR3 length: 14 amino acids.

The CDR3 spells CASTDRGGNQPQHF. In DNA, the CDR3 is TGTGCCAGCACAGACAGGGGTGGCAATCAGCCCCAGCATTTT. The rearrangement joins TRBV2 to TRBJ1-5, with 8 bases lining up with TRBD1. CDR3 length: 14 amino acids. After removal of 7 bases from V and 2 bases from J, the junction contained 4 bases not matched to a gene. CDR1 is SNHLY and CDR2 is FYNNEI in the germline V gene.

This sequence joins TRBV11-2 and TRBJ2-7; D gene uncertain. Trimming stripped 8 bases from V and 7 bases from J, with 18 bases between. Germline V gene lookup returns CDR1 SGHAT and CDR2 FQNNGV. CDR3 length equals 13 residues. CDR3: CASSPTASREQYF. CDR3 nucleotides: TGTGCCAGCTCTCCCACAGCTTCTCGGGAGCAGTACTTC.

The count of this clone is one. The J gene is TRBJ2-2, the V gene TRBV19; TRBD1 aligns across 7 bases. The germline CDR1 and CDR2 sequences are LNHDA and SQIVND (reference sequence). V lost 7 bases to trimming and J lost 2 bases; unmatched junction nucleotides: 7. This CDR3 has 15 amino acids. Here the CDR3 reads CASTTGTDNTGELFF. CDR3 nucleotides: TGTGCCAGTACTACCGGGACAGATAACACCGGGGAGCTGTTTTTT. The full variable domain, its missing parts supplied by reference TRBV19 and TRBJ2-2, is DGGITQSPKYLFRKEGQNVTLSCEQNLNHDAMYWYRQDPGQGLRLIYYSQIVNDFQKGDIAEGYSVSREKKESFPLTVTSAQKNPTAFYLCASTTGTDNTGELFFGEGSRLTVL.

This chain uses TRBV5-1 with TRBJ2-1; tentatively, D is TRBD2 (6 bases). Germline V lookup: CDR1 SGHRS, CDR2 YFSETQ. The CDR3 extends over 12 amino acids. The V gene lost 5 bases and the J gene lost 12 bases, with 15 bases spanning the gap. The DNA for the CDR3 is TGCGCCAGCAGTTTTGGGGGACTGGGGCAGTTCTTC. Protein sequence: CASSFGGLGQFF.

The chain uses TRBV5-6 and TRBJ2-5; D unclear. With 2 bases removed from V and 1 base from J, the gap between germline ends came to 9 bases. Germline lookup yields CDR1 SGHDT and CDR2 YYEEEE. This CDR3 spans 14 amino acids. The CDR3 region is CASSLSGFQETQYF. CDR3 coding DNA: TGTGCCAGCAGCTTATCCGGGTTCCAAGAGACCCAGTACTTC.

The DNA for the CDR3 is TGTGCCAGCAGCAACCTACTAGCGGGGGTCCCAGAGACCCAGTACTTC. It translates to CASSNLLAGVPETQYF. The gene calls are TRBV5-4 and TRBJ2-5; TRBD2 matches at 11 bases. The CDR3 runs 16 residues. The V gene end was trimmed by 4 bases and the J gene end by 4 bases; junction bases not matched to a gene: 9. CDR1 and CDR2 (germline): SGHNT, YYREEE (reference sequence).

The chain recombines TRBV2 with TRBJ2-7; TRBD2 agrees at 10 bases. This CDR3 comprises 17 residues. Germline CDR1 and CDR2: SNHLY and FYNNEI. V shed 1 base, J shed 0 bases, and the junction held 6 bases outside the gene matches. The CDR3 DNA is TGTGCCAGCAGTGAAGGGCTAGCGGGGGCCCCCTCCTACGAGCAGTACTTC. It yields the protein CASSEGLAGAPSYEQYF.

This chain links TRBV5-6 with TRBJ2-1; D is possibly TRBD2 (6 bases). The V end was cut by 2 bases, the J end by 5 bases, with 14 bases between. CDR1 is SGHDT, CDR2 YYEEEE, per germline. The CDR3 runs to 15 residues. CDR3 sequence reads: CASSFGLAADNEQFF. CDR3 DNA sequence: TGTGCCAGCAGCTTCGGGTTAGCGGCCGACAATGAGCAGTTCTTC.

This chain links TRBV10-1 with TRBJ1-2, with D uncertain. Per the germline V gene, CDR1 is WNHNN and CDR2 is SYGVQD (reference sequence). This CDR3 has 16 amino acids. The V gene lost 7 bases and the J gene lost 0 bases, with 18 bases spanning the gap. CDR3 DNA sequence: TGCGCCAGCATTTTTCGAGAGGAGGAAGCTAACTATGGCTACACCTTC. It encodes CASIFREEEANYGYTF.

The chain carries TRBV27 and TRBJ2-5, with D uncertain. The V gene's germline CDR1 is MNHEY and CDR2 SMNVEV (reference sequence). The CDR3 runs to 11 residues. CDR3 in amino acids: CSSPPGETQYF. CDR3 in DNA: TGTTCCTCCCCTCCCGGGGAGACCCAGTACTTC.

In this sample, this clone turned up once. The chain couples TRBV2 to TRBJ2-1; 10 nucleotides match TRBD2. Germline values: CDR1 SNHLY, CDR2 FYNNEI. The CDR3 has 17 amino acids. The junction had 9 bases not matched to a gene; V was cut back by 7 bases and J by 0 bases. CDR3 coding DNA: TGTGCCAGCATGGAGGTTAGCGGGGGGAGCTCCTACAATGAGCAGTTCTTC. This gives the protein CASMEVSGGSSYNEQFF.

The rearrangement uses TRBV5-6 and TRBJ1-2, with TRBD1 identical over 11 bases. Germline CDR1 reads SGHDT; CDR2 reads YYEEEE. The CDR3 extends over 14 amino acids. J lost 4 bases, V lost 3 bases, and 2 bases had no gene match. The chain's CDR3 is CASSSGQGAYGYTF. The CDR3 DNA reads TGTGCCAGCAGCTCTGGACAGGGGGCCTATGGCTACACCTTC.

The CDR3: CASSKQGLANYGYTF. The DNA for the CDR3 is TGTGCCAGCAGCAAACAGGGGTTAGCTAACTATGGCTACACCTTC. The V gene is TRBV2, the J gene TRBJ1-2; 7 nucleotides align to TRBD1. V shed 6 bases and J 0 bases; nucleotides not matched to a gene: 7. Germline CDR1 reads SNHLY; CDR2 reads FYNNEI. The CDR3 length is 15 residues.

The chain recombines TRBV6-5 with TRBJ1-2; D call uncertain. The germline CDR1 and CDR2 sequences are MNHEY and SVGAGI. The CDR3 runs 13 residues. The V gene lost 5 bases and the J gene lost 3 bases, with 10 bases spanning the gap. CDR3 nucleotides: TGTGCCAGCAGTAGAATTCAGGACTATGGCTACACCTTC. Its protein product is CASSRIQDYGYTF.

This chain connects TRBV6-1 to TRBJ1-2, with D possibly being TRBD1 (5 bases). This CDR3 comprises 12 residues. Germline V lookup: CDR1 MNHNS, CDR2 SASEGT. Between the trimmed V and J ends, which lost 6 bases and 1 base, there was a span of 6 bases. In DNA form, the CDR3 reads TGTGCCAGCAGCGACAGTAACTATGGCTACACCTTC. Its translation is CASSDSNYGYTF.

The V and J genes are TRBV7-6 and TRBJ2-3, with TRBD1 matching 10 bases. Germline V gives CDR1 SGHVS, CDR2 FNYEAQ. The CDR3 contains 14 residues. The ends lost 3 bases at V and 4 bases at J; junction bases unmatched: 1. DNA for the CDR3: TGTGCCAGCAGCTTGACAGGGGGCCCAGATACGCAGTATTTT. Translating it yields CASSLTGGPDTQYF.

This rearrangement joins TRBV18 to TRBJ1-2, with no clear D. Germline loops: CDR1 KGHSH, CDR2 LQKENI. The ends were cut back, 2 bases at V and 2 bases at J, with 15 bases in the middle. This CDR3 has 16 amino acids. The CDR3 region has the DNA TGTGCCAGCTCACCATTAATTGCACAGAAAAACTATGGCTACACCTTC. This codes for CASSPLIAQKNYGYTF.